The 30 T cell receptor beta chains given below trace back to one sample, sequenced in a study of neoadjuvant anti-PD-1 for oral cavity cancer. This table comes from immunoSEQ multiplex PCR, and its TCRdb copy is limited to in-frame clones, with some not included. This table has some 7,100 clones, 50% to 70% appearing once. The sample consisted of tumor tissue, taken before nivolumab (anti-PD-1) treatment. These receptors all come from a person aged 40 to 85 with oral cavity squamous cell carcinoma.

The rearrangement joins TRBV28 to TRBJ2-1; D is tentatively TRBD1 or TRBD2 (5 bases each). This CDR3 contains 14 residues. CDR1 and CDR2 (germline): MDHEN, SYDVKM. V lost 6 bases, J lost 6 bases, and 15 bases lay in between. The CDR3 coding sequence is TGTGCCAGCAGCCCGGGACGAGGAACCAATGAGCAGTTCTTC. This sequence encodes CASSPGRGTNEQFF.

The chain employs TRBV7-9 and TRBJ2-3; a possible D gene is TRBD1 (6 bases). Trimming cost V 1 base and J 7 bases, with 15 bases left between them. Germline CDR1 is SEHNR and CDR2 is FQNEAQ (reference sequence). The CDR3 runs to 15 residues. The CDR3, as DNA: TGTGCCAGCAGCTTAGTAGAAGGGGGTGTTAATACGCAGTATTTT. As protein: CASSLVEGGVNTQYF. The variable domain in full, with the rest retrieved from reference TRBV7-9 and TRBJ2-3, is DTGVSQNPRHKITKRGQNVTFRCDPISEHNRLYWYRQTLGQGPEFLTYFQNEAQLEKSRLLSDRFSAERPKGSFSTLEIQRTEQGDSAMYLCASSLVEGGVNTQYFGPGTRLTVL.

This chain uses TRBV7-9 with TRBJ1-5; 7 bases align to TRBD1. After removal of 1 base from V and 6 bases from J, the junction contained 9 bases not matched to a gene. Germline-derived CDR1 and CDR2 are SEHNR and FQNEAQ (reference sequence). The CDR3 totals 16 residues. The CDR3 reads CASSLGWSGGGQPQHF. The CDR3 nucleotides read TGTGCCAGCAGCTTAGGATGGTCAGGGGGAGGTCAGCCCCAGCATTTT.

Within the sample, this clone is medium-sized. The chain combines TRBV6-5 with TRBJ1-5; possibly TRBD1 for D (6 bases). This CDR3 spans 14 amino acids. Trimming stripped 5 bases from V and 0 bases from J, with 8 bases between. The germline gives CDR1 MNHEY, CDR2 SVGAGI. CDR3 amino acids: CASSTGTSNQPQHF. The CDR3 DNA is TGTGCCAGCAGTACAGGGACTAGCAATCAGCCCCAGCATTTT.

This clone has more than one count but fewer than ten. The chain carries TRBV16 and TRBJ1-1, with 8 bases lining up with TRBD1. CDR1 and CDR2 (germline): KGHSY, FQNENV. The CDR3 length is 14 residues. Germline trimming cut 4 bases from V and 3 bases from J; bases unmatched to any gene: 4. The CDR3 coding sequence is TGTGCCAGCAGCCCCGGACAGGGTGACACTGAAGCTTTCTTT. Protein sequence: CASSPGQGDTEAFF.

This chain joins TRBV6-1 and TRBJ1-5, with 9 bases matching TRBD1. This CDR3 region has 15 residues. Unmatched junction bases numbered 6, after V lost 2 bases and J lost 7 bases. Germline V gene sequence: CDR1 MNHNS, CDR2 SASEGT. CDR3: CASSERGDRAQPQHF. CDR3 in DNA: TGTGCCAGCAGTGAACGGGGGGACAGGGCGCAGCCCCAGCATTTT.

The rearrangement joins TRBV19 to TRBJ1-5; 8 bases align to TRBD1. The length of the CDR3 is 14 residues. The V gene end was trimmed by 6 bases and the J gene end by 4 bases; junction bases not matched to a gene: 5. Germline V gene sequence: CDR1 LNHDA, CDR2 SQIVND (reference sequence). This chain's CDR3 is CASRSTGGNQPQHF. In DNA, the CDR3 is TGTGCCAGTAGGAGCACAGGGGGGAATCAGCCCCAGCATTTT.

V is TRBV6-1 and J is TRBJ2-1; 7 nucleotides agree with TRBD2. After removal of 7 bases from V and 3 bases from J, the junction contained 9 bases not matched to a gene. The CDR3 runs 15 residues. CDR1 is MNHNS, CDR2 SASEGT, per germline. This chain's CDR3 is CASKPGGTGYNEQFF. As DNA, the CDR3 is TGTGCCAGCAAACCCGGGGGGACTGGCTACAATGAGCAGTTCTTC.

J is TRBJ2-5 and V is TRBV7-3; a possible D gene is TRBD2 (5 bases). Germline CDR1 SGHTA, CDR2 FQGTGA. CDR3 length: 15 amino acids. The ends were cut back, 5 bases at V and 7 bases at J, with 20 bases in the middle. CDR3 loop: CASSPLTISRGTQYF. DNA of the CDR3: TGTGCCAGCAGCCCCCTTACTATCTCTCGGGGGACCCAGTACTTC.

The chain uses TRBV11-1 and TRBJ2-6; D is possibly TRBD1 (5 bases). The CDR3 has 16 amino acids. Germline CDR1 is SGHAT and CDR2 is FQDESV (reference sequence). Trimming cost V 10 bases and J 0 bases, with 16 bases left between them. The CDR3 loop reads CATLGESISGANVLTF. The CDR3 coding sequence is TGTGCCACCCTAGGGGAATCTATCTCTGGGGCCAACGTCCTGACTTTC.

This chain uses TRBV14 with TRBJ1-1; a possible D gene is TRBD1 (5 bases). The germline gives CDR1 SGHDN, CDR2 FVKESK. V shed 6 bases and J shed 0 bases, with 11 bases lying between them. The CDR3 runs to 14 residues. The CDR3 reads CASSRQFMNTEAFF. The CDR3 region has the DNA TGTGCCAGCAGTCGACAGTTCATGAACACTGAAGCTTTCTTT.

This chain links TRBV28 with TRBJ1-4; D is perhaps TRBD1 (6 bases). Trimming removed 3 bases at V and 8 bases at J, with 13 bases between. Germline V gene lookup returns CDR1 MDHEN and CDR2 SYDVKM. This CDR3 is 14 amino acids long. In DNA, the CDR3 is TGTGCCAGCAGTTTCAGGGGATCCTCCGAAAAACTGTTTTTT. Protein product: CASSFRGSSEKLFF.

The chain employs TRBV5-1 and TRBJ2-2, with 8 bases fitting TRBD1. This CDR3 contains 18 residues. Germline CDR1 is SGHRS and CDR2 is YFSETQ. The junction had 7 bases not matched to a gene; V was cut back by 0 bases and J by 0 bases. CDR3 region: CASSLVGTGTSNTGELFF. CDR3 bases: TGCGCCAGCAGCTTGGTTGGGACAGGCACTTCGAACACCGGGGAGCTGTTTTTT.

This chain connects TRBV18 to TRBJ1-5; 10 nucleotides agree with TRBD1. This CDR3 has 17 residues. Germline CDR1 reads KGHSH; CDR2 reads LQKENI. V lost 4 bases and J lost 2; bases outside the gene matches: 8. CDR3 in DNA: TGTGCCAGCTCACTTTCCTCGGGGACAGGGGGCAATCAGCCCCAGCATTTT. Translation gives CASSLSSGTGGNQPQHF.

This clone was found a few times. The chain carries TRBV7-9 and TRBJ2-5; the match to TRBD2 covers 7 bases. The CDR3 consists of 12 residues. V dropped 8 bases and J dropped 5; count of bases not matched to a gene: 5. CDR1 SEHNR and CDR2 FQNEAQ come from the germline V gene (reference sequence). The CDR3, as DNA: TGTGCCAGCGACGAGGGAGGGGAGACCCAGTACTTC. Encoded protein: CASDEGGETQYF.

This clone was counted only a few times. This sequence joins TRBV2 and TRBJ2-7; perhaps TRBD1 as D (8 bases). Trimming stripped 8 bases from V and 6 bases from J, with 23 bases between. Germline assignment: CDR1 SNHLY and CDR2 FYNNEI. CDR3 length: 15 amino acids. The CDR3 is CASLPGAGQATEQYF. For the CDR3, the DNA is TGTGCCAGCCTCCCGGGAGCGGGACAGGCCACCGAGCAGTACTTC.

This clone was detected a few times. This chain uses TRBV19 with TRBJ1-6; D call uncertain. The V gene's germline CDR1 is LNHDA and CDR2 SQIVND (reference sequence). The CDR3 runs to 14 residues. Trimming left V 10 bases short and J 12 bases short, with 22 bases between. This CDR3 reads CATTLKAYVGPLHF. Here the CDR3 DNA reads TGTGCCACCACTTTGAAGGCCTACGTAGGACCCCTCCACTTT.

The chain couples TRBV7-7 to TRBJ1-1; D unclear. CDR1 and CDR2 from the germline V gene are SSHAT and FNYEAQ (reference sequence). CDR3 length: 13 amino acids. Trimming shortened V by 5 bases and J by 0 bases, and 7 bases separated the two germline ends. The CDR3 DNA reads TGTGCCAGCAGCAAGACACTGAACACTGAAGCTTTCTTT. The encoded protein is CASSKTLNTEAFF.

This rearrangement joins TRBV5-6 to TRBJ1-3; D call uncertain. The CDR3 has 16 residues. Trimming cost V 3 bases and J 5 bases, with 18 bases left between them. In germline, CDR1 is SGHDT, CDR2 YYEEEE. CDR3 loop: CASSSEGGEDRNTIYF. The CDR3 DNA reads TGTGCCAGCAGCTCGGAGGGTGGGGAAGATCGAAACACCATATATTTT.

The DNA for the CDR3 is TGTGCCTGGAGTGTTTCCAGGGGCGAGCAGTTCTTC. This encodes CAWSVSRGEQFF. The chain recombines TRBV30 with TRBJ2-1, with TRBD1 as a possible D gene (6 bases). Germline lookup yields CDR1 GTSNPN and CDR2 SVGIG (reference sequence). V was trimmed by 0 bases and J by 10 bases, leaving 10 bases between them. The CDR3 totals 12 residues.

The chain carries TRBV7-2 and TRBJ2-3, with D uncertain. The CDR3 length is 13 residues. The germline gives CDR1 SGHTA, CDR2 FQGNSA. Trimming removed 6 bases at V and 7 bases at J, with 14 bases between. The CDR3 DNA is TGTGCCAGCAGAGAGCCTGGGCGTAATACGCAGTATTTT. It encodes CASREPGRNTQYF.

This clone was seen only a few times. The genes are TRBV7-9 and TRBJ1-2, with D unresolved. Between the trimmed V and J ends, which lost 1 base and 4 bases, there was a span of 7 bases. The CDR3 spans 13 residues. The germline V gene encodes CDR1 SEHNR and CDR2 FQNEAQ (reference sequence). The CDR3 sequence: CASSLEAAYGYTF. The CDR3 DNA reads TGTGCCAGCAGCTTAGAGGCAGCCTATGGCTACACCTTC.

This clone has only a few counts. This chain connects TRBV4-1 to TRBJ2-3; D perhaps matches TRBD1 (5 bases). Germline assignment: CDR1 MGHRA and CDR2 YSYEKL. The length of the CDR3 is 19 residues. Trimming removed 1 base at V and 5 bases at J, with 25 bases between. The CDR3 spells CASSQGSFARAGVGDTQYF. CDR3 in DNA: TGCGCCAGCAGCCAAGGAAGTTTCGCCAGGGCAGGAGTGGGAGATACGCAGTATTTT.

This clone was observed a few times. The chain recombines TRBV7-6 with TRBJ2-1; the match to TRBD2 covers 9 bases. Germline CDR1 and CDR2: SGHVS and FNYEAQ. The CDR3 is 17 amino acids. V trimming: 8 bases; J trimming: 3 bases; junction bases outside the gene matches: 14. In nucleotides, the CDR3 is TGTGCCAGCTCACCCCAGGCTCGACTAGCGGTCTACAATGAGCAGTTCTTC. Translated, it gives CASSPQARLAVYNEQFF.

This sequence joins TRBV28 and TRBJ1-6; a possible D gene is TRBD1 (5 bases). The CDR3 covers 16 residues. V lost 7 bases, J lost 7 bases, and 20 bases lay in between. Germline V lookup: CDR1 MDHEN, CDR2 SYDVKM. The CDR3 DNA reads TGTGCCAGCAAAAGGGGTCTGATCCGGAGCAATTCACCCCTCCACTTT. This gives the protein CASKRGLIRSNSPLHF.

The J gene is TRBJ1-1, the V gene TRBV18; TRBD1 is a possible D gene (5 bases). Germline CDR1 is KGHSH and CDR2 is LQKENI. The germline V and J ends were trimmed by 2 bases and 8 bases, with 12 bases remaining between them. The CDR3 consists of 13 residues. The CDR3 is CASSPGGEWEAFF. CDR3 bases: TGTGCCAGCTCACCAGGGGGGGAGTGGGAAGCTTTCTTT.

A single count supports this clone. The rearrangement joins TRBV27 to TRBJ2-7; 8 positions match TRBD1. The germline gives CDR1 MNHEY, CDR2 SMNVEV (reference sequence). The CDR3 loop spans 15 amino acids. J was trimmed by 1 base and V by 5 bases; bases with no gene match: 7. The CDR3 sequence: CASSPYRGLSYEQYF. CDR3 DNA: TGTGCCAGCAGTCCTTACAGGGGGTTGTCCTACGAGCAGTACTTC.

This chain joins TRBV5-1 and TRBJ1-2, with D unresolved. The CDR3 length is 15 residues. With 0 bases removed from V and 1 base from J, the gap between germline ends came to 10 bases. Germline V gene data show CDR1 as SGHRS and CDR2 as YFSETQ. The CDR3 reads CASSLAPEINYGYTF. Written as DNA, the CDR3 is TGCGCCAGCAGCTTGGCACCAGAAATTAACTATGGCTACACCTTC.

The rearrangement links TRBV9 to TRBJ1-1; D might be TRBD1 (5 bases). Germline values: CDR1 SGDLS, CDR2 YYNGEE. CDR3 length equals 14 residues. The germline V and J ends were trimmed by 4 bases and 4 bases, with 14 bases remaining between them. CDR3 DNA: TGTGCCAGCAGCCCCGGACACGACCTCACTGAAGCTTTCTTT. It translates to CASSPGHDLTEAFF.

The chain employs TRBV7-3 and TRBJ2-1; 7 positions agree with TRBD2. Germline CDR1 SGHTA, CDR2 FQGTGA. Germline trimming cut 2 bases from V and 1 base from J; bases unmatched to any gene: 2. This CDR3 contains 15 residues. The CDR3 region is CASSLAGVSYNEQFF. The DNA for the CDR3 is TGTGCCAGCAGCTTAGCGGGAGTATCCTACAATGAGCAGTTCTTC. The variable domain in full, with the rest retrieved from reference TRBV7-3 and TRBJ2-1, is GAGVSQTPSNKVTEKGKYVELRCDPISGHTALYWYRQSLGQGPEFLIYFQGTGAADDSGLPNDRFFAVRPEGSVSTLKIQRTERGDSAVYLCASSLAGVSYNEQFFGPGTRLTVL.